The following is a T cell receptor (beta chain) sequence with its context. These data belong to a study of blood T cell repertoires in COVID-19. Study-wide context: Whether acute or convalescent, the COVID-19 samples came from the United States, Italy and Spain. Nucleic acid was either cDNA or gDNA, and it came from T cells, B-cell-depleted T cells, or PBMCs.

V shed 2 bases and J shed 6 bases, with 13 bases lying between them. Germline CDR1 MNHEY, CDR2 SVGEGT. CDR3 length equals 14 residues. TCRdb's copy holds only in-frame clones and misses some; the assay was immunoSEQ multiplex PCR. The sample shows 250,000 or so clones, roughly four fifths of them seen only once. This TCR was sampled from a woman in her 70s with acute or convalescent COVID-19. The sequenced material came from peripheral blood. V usage is TRBV6-2 or TRBV6-3 and J usage is TRBJ1-1; D unclear. The CDR3 sequence is CASSYHPADPEAFF. As DNA, the CDR3 is TGTGCCAGCAGTTACCACCCCGCGGATCCTGAAGCTTTCTTT.